The 7 T cell receptor beta chains in this list originate from one sample, sequenced in a study of long-term antiretroviral therapy in people with HIV. Survey-level immunoSEQ v3.0 assays were run. The data were produced by immunoSEQ multiplex PCR, yet TCRdb's version contains in-frame clones alone and is incomplete. The sample lists about 26,000 clones, roughly 80% seen once, with approximately 5.1% in the top ten. This material consisted of unsorted PBMCs, taken 1.1 years before starting antiretroviral therapy. The receptors stem from a woman aged 25 to 45 with HIV.

The chain recombines TRBV6-6 with TRBJ1-5; 8 bases are a match to TRBD1. Germline lookup yields CDR1 MNHNY and CDR2 SVGAGI (reference sequence). V lost 2 bases and J lost 2; bases outside the gene matches: 2. The CDR3 has 15 residues. The CDR3: CASSYRTGRNQPQHF. DNA for the CDR3: TGTGCCAGCAGTTACAGGACAGGGCGCAATCAGCCCCAGCATTTT.

This chain uses TRBV7-8 with TRBJ2-3, with D maybe TRBD2 (6 bases). CDR3 size: 15 residues. V gave up 1 base and J gave up 2 bases, with 10 bases separating them. Germline loops: CDR1 SGHVS, CDR2 FQNEAQ. Written as DNA, the CDR3 is TGTGCCAGCAGCTTAGGGATAGCGGTCACAGATACGCAGTATTTT. Its protein is CASSLGIAVTDTQYF.

The chain is built from TRBV6-1 and TRBJ1-5; the D gene is possibly TRBD1 (5 bases). Between the trimmed V and J ends, which lost 7 bases and 3 bases, there was a span of 10 bases. Germline assignment: CDR1 MNHNS and CDR2 SASEGT. CDR3 length: 13 amino acids. The CDR3 spells CASNRDLNQPQHF. CDR3 DNA: TGTGCCAGCAATCGGGACCTCAATCAGCCCCAGCATTTT.

The chain carries TRBV6-1 and TRBJ1-1; the D gene is possibly TRBD1 (6 bases). The CDR3 has 14 amino acids. The V gene lost 6 bases and the J gene lost 4 bases, with 15 bases spanning the gap. Germline CDR1 and CDR2: MNHNS and SASEGT. The CDR3, as DNA: TGTGCCAGCAGCACAAGGAGGGGGGGCACTGAAGCTTTCTTT. Translation: CASSTRRGGTEAFF.

V is TRBV10-3 and J is TRBJ2-5; D unclear. Trimming removed 1 base at V and 5 bases at J, with 8 bases between. CDR3 size: 13 residues. Germline V gives CDR1 ENHRY, CDR2 SYGVKD. CDR3 sequence: CAISECLPETQYF. CDR3 DNA sequence: TGTGCCATCAGTGAGTGTCTGCCGGAGACCCAGTACTTC.

This chain links TRBV27 with TRBJ1-2; D perhaps matches TRBD1 (6 bases). Looked up from germline, CDR1 is MNHEY and CDR2 is SMNVEV (reference sequence). Trimming removed 6 bases from V and 0 bases from J, with 14 bases in between. This CDR3 comprises 15 residues. The CDR3 reads CASRRLDSPNYGYTF. CDR3 bases: TGTGCCAGCAGGAGATTGGACAGCCCTAACTATGGCTACACCTTC.

This clone has only a few counts. V is TRBV5-1 and J is TRBJ2-5; D is perhaps TRBD2 (5 bases). The CDR3 covers 15 residues. Germline V gene data show CDR1 as SGHRS and CDR2 as YFSETQ. Trimming took 4 bases from V and 5 from J, leaving 18 bases between them. The CDR3 coding sequence is TGCGCCAGCAGCATGACGGACTCGCCGGCGGAGACCCAGTACTTC. Its translation: CASSMTDSPAETQYF. The whole variable domain, remainder taken from reference TRBV5-1 and TRBJ2-5, is KAGVTQTPRYLIKTRGQQVTLSCSPISGHRSVSWYQQTPGQGLQFLFEYFSETQRNKGNFPGRFSGRQFSNSRSEMNVSTLELGDSALYLCASSMTDSPAETQYFGPGTRLLVL.